This is a list of T cell receptor beta chains from one sample in a study of Graves' ophthalmopathy and Graves' hyperthyroidism. TCRdb used MiXCR to reprocess the multiplex PCR reads, holding one entry per CDR3 protein. Of 600,000 to 950,000 distinct CDR3 sequences detected, roughly 40% appear once; the ten largest clones hold roughly 46%. Sequencing was carried out using peripheral blood. Receptors were obtained from an adult man with Graves' ophthalmopathy. The CDR3 runs from the conserved cysteine through the conserved F or W. A D gene is named only where the DNA matches it firmly. Size values are once, few and many counts, or a class for expanded clones, and some rows have none.

abundance: .
v_gene: TRBV20-1
j_gene: TRBJ2-5
d_gene: .
CDR3nt: TGCAGTGCTAGTGGTTTAGGAAATCAGCCCCAGTACTTC
CDR3aa: CSASGLGNQPQYF

abundance: .
v_gene: TRBV2
j_gene: TRBJ2-2
d_gene: TRBD2
CDR3nt: TGTGCCAGCCAACTAGCGGGGTACACCGGGGAGCTGTTTTTT
CDR3aa: CASQLAGYTGELFF

abundance: .
v_gene: TRBV14
j_gene: TRBJ2-5
d_gene: .
CDR3nt: TGTGCCAGCAGGGAGGGGAACCAAGAGACCCAGTACTTC
CDR3aa: CASREGNQETQYF

abundance: once
v_gene: TRBV6-4
j_gene: TRBJ2-7
d_gene: TRBD2
CDR3nt: TGTGCCAGCACCTTACTAGCGACCGAACCCTACGAGCAGTACTTC
CDR3aa: CASTLLATEPYEQYF

abundance: .
v_gene: TRBV7-6
j_gene: TRBJ2-5
d_gene: .
CDR3nt: TGTGCCAGCAGCTTGGTAAGGTGGCGGCAAGAGACCCAGTACTTC
CDR3aa: CASSLVRWRQETQYF

abundance: many
v_gene: TRBV11-2
j_gene: TRBJ1-2
d_gene: TRBD1
CDR3nt: TGTGCCAGCAGCTTAGCACAGGGGAATGGCTACACCTTC
CDR3aa: CASSLAQGNGYTF

abundance: many
v_gene: TRBV29-1
j_gene: TRBJ2-7
d_gene: .
CDR3nt: TGCAGCGTTGAAGATCTCCAGGGTTCGAGCGAGCAGTACTTC
CDR3aa: CSVEDLQGSSEQYF

abundance: few
v_gene: TRBV20-1
j_gene: TRBJ2-7
d_gene: TRBD2
CDR3nt: TGCAGTGCCATTCCCTTAGCGGGAGTAATTATTGACTACGAGCAGTACTTC
CDR3aa: CSAIPLAGVIIDYEQYF

abundance: .
v_gene: TRBV3-1
j_gene: TRBJ1-2
d_gene: TRBD1
CDR3nt: TGTGCCAGCAGCCATGAAAGGACAGGCTATGGCTACACCTTC
CDR3aa: CASSHERTGYGYTF

abundance: .
v_gene: TRBV15
j_gene: TRBJ1-2
d_gene: .
CDR3nt: TGTGCCACCAGCAGACGGGGGATGGCTGGCTACACCTTC
CDR3aa: CATSRRGMAGYTF

abundance: .
v_gene: TRBV7-9
j_gene: TRBJ2-7
d_gene: .
CDR3nt: TGTGCCAGCAGCTACGGGACGGTGATCAGCGAGCAGTACTTC
CDR3aa: CASSYGTVISEQYF

abundance: .
v_gene: TRBV2
j_gene: TRBJ1-5
d_gene: TRBD1
CDR3nt: TGTGCCAGCAGCCGGGACAGGGGTGGACGCAATCAGCCCCAGCATTTT
CDR3aa: CASSRDRGGRNQPQHF

abundance: many
v_gene: TRBV9
j_gene: TRBJ2-5
d_gene: .
CDR3nt: TGTGCCAGCAGCGTAGTGGGCTCCGAGACCCAGTACTTC
CDR3aa: CASSVVGSETQYF